These 25 T cell receptor beta chains were sequenced from one sample in a study of CD8 T cells in Susac syndrome (dated by TCRdb to the late 2010s). Receptor amplification or capture employed the immunoSEQ multiplex PCR assay. RNA was extracted using the RNeasy kit, and about 0.45 to 1 ug of the RNA was reverse transcribed with random hexamers. Starting from the raw public reads, TCRdb applied fastp trimming at Q25, assembled clones with MiXCR and retained in-frame beta chains. Each CDR3 protein gets just one entry, which takes the most common genes and DNA from the rows behind it. The sample table contains roughly 400,000 distinct CDR3 sequences; only one count was recorded for around 85% of them. Approximately 0.11% of the sample goes to the ten largest clones. What was sequenced was CD8+ T cells from PBMCs. The receptors were sampled from a human donor with multiple sclerosis.

This chain links TRBV11-3 with TRBJ2-2; the D is unclear. V gave up 4 bases and J gave up 6 bases, with 9 bases separating them. The germline gives CDR1 SGHNT, CDR2 YENEEA. The CDR3 loop spans 13 amino acids. DNA of the CDR3: TGTGCCAGCAGCTGGACCTTCCCCGGGGAGCTGTTTTTT. As protein: CASSWTFPGELFF.

This chain uses TRBV14 with TRBJ1-4; 9 bases align to TRBD1. Germline V gene data show CDR1 as SGHDN and CDR2 as FVKESK. The CDR3 totals 15 residues. The trim removed 4 bases at V and 8 bases at J, leaving 8 bases unmatched. The CDR3 loop reads CASSLSGQGWEKLFF. The CDR3 DNA sequence: TGTGCCAGCAGCCTATCGGGACAGGGATGGGAAAAACTGTTTTTT.

V gene TRBV12-3 or TRBV12-4 combines with J gene TRBJ1-4; D unclear. V was clipped by 6 bases and J by 8 bases, with 13 bases between them. The CDR3 is made up of 13 amino acids. In DNA form, the CDR3 reads TGTGCCAGCAGGACTCAGCCGGGGGAAAAACTGTTTTTT. This gives the protein CASRTQPGEKLFF.

This clonotype was counted once. The gene calls are TRBV27 and TRBJ2-7; D might be TRBD2 (5 bases). The germline V gene encodes CDR1 MNHEY and CDR2 SMNVEV (reference sequence). The CDR3 runs to 14 residues. The V end was cut by 8 bases, the J end by 3 bases, with 17 bases between. The CDR3 DNA sequence: TGTGCCAGCGCTAGCCGGGGAAAACTCTACGAGCAGTACTTC. Its protein is CASASRGKLYEQYF.

V is TRBV6-1 and J is TRBJ2-7; D ambiguous. Germline V lookup: CDR1 MNHNS, CDR2 SASEGT. Trimming shortened V by 2 bases and J by 0 bases, and 11 bases separated the two germline ends. The CDR3 extends over 15 amino acids. The CDR3 sequence is CASSETAQSSYEQYF. As DNA, the CDR3 is TGTGCCAGCAGTGAAACGGCGCAATCCTCCTACGAGCAGTACTTC.

The chain carries TRBV4-1 and TRBJ2-3; 10 nucleotides match TRBD2. The CDR3 covers 18 residues. Germline V gene data show CDR1 as MGHRA and CDR2 as YSYEKL. J was trimmed by 4 bases and V by 1 base; bases with no gene match: 11. Written as DNA, the CDR3 is TGCGCCAGCAGCCAAGCCCCGAGCGGGGGGGCCTTCGCAGATACGCAGTATTTT. As protein: CASSQAPSGGAFADTQYF.

The rearrangement joins TRBV28 to TRBJ2-6, with D unclear. The V gene lost 3 bases and the J gene lost 2 bases, with 5 bases spanning the gap. CDR3 size: 14 residues. The germline V gene has CDR1 MDHEN and CDR2 SYDVKM. The CDR3 nucleotides are TGTGCCAGCAGTTTCCTGCCTGGGGCCAACGTCCTGACTTTC. Protein product: CASSFLPGANVLTF.

This clonotype has just a few counts. The chain employs TRBV4-1 and TRBJ2-7, with 7 bases that match TRBD1. Trimming cost V 4 bases and J 5 bases; bases outside gene matches: 11. This CDR3 contains 15 residues. Germline CDR1 MGHRA, CDR2 YSYEKL. The CDR3 is CASSPQTGSWDEQYF. Written as DNA, the CDR3 is TGCGCCAGCAGCCCCCAGACAGGGAGCTGGGACGAGCAGTACTTC.

The chain links TRBV13 to TRBJ1-2; 10 positions match TRBD1. J gave up 4 bases and V 2 bases, and 7 bases lay outside the gene matches. Germline V lookup: CDR1 PRHDT, CDR2 FYEKMQ (reference sequence). The CDR3 is 16 residues long. CDR3 loop: CASSLSTDRGSYGYTF. Written as DNA, the CDR3 is TGTGCCAGCAGCTTAAGCACGGACAGGGGGTCCTATGGCTACACCTTC.

V gene TRBV5-4 combines with J gene TRBJ1-1, with a weak D call TRBD1 (6 bases). The CDR3 contains 15 residues. The V end lost 4 bases, the J end lost 3 bases, and 16 bases lay between the germline ends. Germline loops: CDR1 SGHNT, CDR2 YYREEE (reference sequence). The CDR3 nucleotides are TGTGCCAGCAGCAAACTAACGAGACAGGACACTGAAGCTTTCTTT. It specifies CASSKLTRQDTEAFF.

This chain links TRBV28 with TRBJ2-3, with 10 bases identical to TRBD2. Per germline, CDR1 MDHEN and CDR2 SYDVKM. V was pared by 2 bases and J by 2 bases, with 13 bases of the junction left unmatched. This CDR3 region has 19 residues. Here the CDR3 DNA reads TGTGCCAGCAGTTTAAGTCAGCGGGAGGGCCAAGAAGACACAGATACGCAGTATTTT. Protein sequence: CASSLSQREGQEDTDTQYF.

The chain uses TRBV7-9 and TRBJ2-2, with a weak D call TRBD2 (5 bases). Germline assignment: CDR1 SEHNR and CDR2 FQNEAQ (reference sequence). This CDR3 spans 16 amino acids. The V gene lost 3 bases and the J gene lost 3 bases, with 14 bases spanning the gap. The CDR3 here is CASSLDPAEDTGELFF. The CDR3 region has the DNA TGTGCCAGCAGCTTGGACCCAGCGGAGGACACCGGGGAGCTGTTTTTT.

CDR3 DNA sequence: TGTGCCAGCAGTTACTTGGGTTACAATGAGCAGTTCTTC. It is translated as CASSYLGYNEQFF. The V call is TRBV6-6, the J call TRBJ2-1; no definite D call. Trimming took off 1 base at V and 4 bases at J, with 5 bases between the two ends. The CDR3 is made up of 13 amino acids. Per germline, CDR1 MNHNY and CDR2 SVGAGI (reference sequence).

The chain employs TRBV10-3 and TRBJ2-7; 8 nucleotides agree with TRBD2. The trim removed 4 bases at V and 4 bases at J, leaving 15 bases unmatched. CDR1 and CDR2 (germline): ENHRY, SYGVKD. This CDR3 region has 17 residues. Written as DNA, the CDR3 is TGTGCCATCAGTGGATCGTCGGGTTTCGGGGGGGATTACGAGCAGTACTTC. As protein: CAISGSSGFGGDYEQYF.

The chain employs TRBV6-6 and TRBJ2-7; 7 nucleotides agree with TRBD1. Germline CDR1 and CDR2: MNHNY and SVGAGI (reference sequence). Trimming cost V 7 bases and J 0 bases; bases outside gene matches: 9. The CDR3 is 15 amino acids. CDR3 sequence reads: CASTRDSPSSYEQYF. The CDR3 nucleotides are TGTGCCAGCACCAGGGACAGTCCCAGCTCCTACGAGCAGTACTTC.

This sequence joins TRBV27 and TRBJ1-1, with D possibly TRBD1 on 5 matching bases. V lost 5 bases and J lost 3, with 16 bases in between. CDR1 MNHEY and CDR2 SMNVEV come from the germline V gene (reference sequence). The CDR3 is made up of 15 amino acids. The CDR3 bases are TGTGCCAGCAGTCTCGACAGTCCCGGGTACACTGAAGCTTTCTTT. This codes for CASSLDSPGYTEAFF.

The chain links TRBV7-2 to TRBJ2-7; tentatively, D is TRBD2 (5 bases). This CDR3 contains 12 residues. Germline CDR1 reads SGHTA; CDR2 reads FQGNSA. V was shortened by 6 bases and J by 6 bases, with 12 bases between the two germline ends. The CDR3 protein is CASSSPAAEQYF. Here the CDR3 DNA reads TGTGCCAGCAGTTCCCCAGCGGCCGAGCAGTACTTC.

This clonotype was seen a few times. The rearrangement joins TRBV6-5 to TRBJ1-1; D is possibly TRBD1 (6 bases). Trimming shortened V by 8 bases and J by 4 bases, and 14 bases separated the two germline ends. Germline V gene lookup returns CDR1 MNHEY and CDR2 SVGAGI. The CDR3 is made up of 13 amino acids. The CDR3 DNA reads TGTGCCAGCGCAGAGGGGGGCATCACTGAAGCTTTCTTT. Translated, it gives CASAEGGITEAFF.

This clonotype was seen once. The gene calls are TRBV28 and TRBJ2-1, with a weak D call TRBD2 (6 bases). This CDR3 region has 14 residues. Trimming took off 11 bases at V and 3 bases at J, with 17 bases between the two ends. Germline values: CDR1 MDHEN, CDR2 SYDVKM. In DNA, the CDR3 is TGTGCCGGCGGGGCAGTCGAAGGCTACAATGAGCAGTTCTTC. It specifies CAGGAVEGYNEQFF.

The rearrangement links TRBV12-3 or TRBV12-4 to TRBJ2-7; 7 nucleotides match TRBD1. V trimming: 3 bases; J trimming: 3 bases; junction bases outside the gene matches: 5. This CDR3 spans 14 amino acids. This CDR3 reads CASSFLDRNYEQYF. Here the CDR3 DNA reads TGTGCCAGCAGTTTTTTGGACAGGAACTACGAGCAGTACTTC.

CDR3 DNA: TGCAGTGCTAGAGACGTACAGGGGATAAACACTGAAGCTTTCTTT. Encoded protein: CSARDVQGINTEAFF. The chain links TRBV20-1 to TRBJ1-1, with 7 bases fitting TRBD1. The J segment lost 2 bases and the V segment lost 0 bases, leaving 6 bases of the junction unmatched. The CDR3 consists of 15 residues. CDR1 DFQATT and CDR2 SNEGSKA come from the germline V gene (reference sequence).

This chain uses TRBV20-1 with TRBJ1-6; D gene unclear. In germline, CDR1 is DFQATT, CDR2 SNEGSKA (reference sequence). The CDR3 is made up of 12 amino acids. The ends were cut back, 0 bases at V and 6 bases at J, with 3 bases in the middle. The CDR3 DNA reads TGCAGTGCTAGAGACTCTAATTCACCCCTCCACTTT. Translated, it gives CSARDSNSPLHF.

The chain recombines TRBV10-3 with TRBJ2-2; the D gene is possibly TRBD1 (6 bases). V lost 10 bases and J 2 bases, leaving 17 bases between the germline ends. The CDR3 runs to 15 residues. Germline V gene lookup returns CDR1 ENHRY and CDR2 SYGVKD. This CDR3 is CATGEQGPNTGELFF. The DNA for the CDR3 is TGTGCCACAGGAGAACAGGGCCCCAACACCGGGGAGCTGTTTTTT.

This sequence joins TRBV2 and TRBJ2-1, with 8 bases aligning to TRBD1. Germline V gene data show CDR1 as SNHLY and CDR2 as FYNNEI. The ends lost 6 bases at V and 6 bases at J; junction bases unmatched: 10. The CDR3 runs to 15 residues. Written as DNA, the CDR3 is TGTGCCAGCAGAGCTGAGGACAGGGAGGTCAATGAGCAGTTCTTC. Translating it yields CASRAEDREVNEQFF.

This chain joins TRBV27 and TRBJ1-4, with 7 bases identical to TRBD1. The V and J ends lost 1 base and 0 bases, in that order; junction bases with no gene match: 11. The germline CDR1 and CDR2 sequences are MNHEY and SMNVEV (reference sequence). The length of the CDR3 is 19 residues. The CDR3 reads CASSLYGQAASATNEKLFF. The CDR3 DNA is TGTGCCAGCAGTTTATACGGACAGGCAGCCTCAGCAACTAATGAAAAACTGTTTTTT.